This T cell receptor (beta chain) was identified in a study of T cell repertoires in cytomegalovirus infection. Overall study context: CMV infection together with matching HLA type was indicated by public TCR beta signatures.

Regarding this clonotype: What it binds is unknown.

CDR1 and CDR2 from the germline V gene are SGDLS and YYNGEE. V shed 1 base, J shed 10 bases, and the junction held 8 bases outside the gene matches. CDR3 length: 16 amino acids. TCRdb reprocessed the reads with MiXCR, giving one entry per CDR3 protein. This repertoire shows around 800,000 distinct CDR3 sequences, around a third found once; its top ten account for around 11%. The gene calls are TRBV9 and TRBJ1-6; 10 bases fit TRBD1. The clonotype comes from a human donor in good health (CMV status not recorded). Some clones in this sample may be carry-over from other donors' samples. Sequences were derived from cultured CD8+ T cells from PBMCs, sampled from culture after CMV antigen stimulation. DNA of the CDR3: TGTGCCAGCAGCGTAAGAGGGACAGGGGCTGAGTCACCCCTCCACTTT. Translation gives CASSVRGTGAESPLHF.